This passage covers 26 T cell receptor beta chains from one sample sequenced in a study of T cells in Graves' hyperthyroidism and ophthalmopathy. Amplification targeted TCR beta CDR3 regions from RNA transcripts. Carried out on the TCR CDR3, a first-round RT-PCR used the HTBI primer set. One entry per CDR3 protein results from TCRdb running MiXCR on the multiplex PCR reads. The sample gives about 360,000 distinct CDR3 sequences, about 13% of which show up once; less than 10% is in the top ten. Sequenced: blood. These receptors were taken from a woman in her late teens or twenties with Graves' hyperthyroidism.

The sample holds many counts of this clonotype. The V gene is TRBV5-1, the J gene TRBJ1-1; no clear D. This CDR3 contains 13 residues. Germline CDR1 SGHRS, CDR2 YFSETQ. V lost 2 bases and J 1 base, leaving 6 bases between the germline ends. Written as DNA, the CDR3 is TGCGCCAGCAGCTTTGACGCGAACACTGAAGCTTTCTTT. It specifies CASSFDANTEAFF.

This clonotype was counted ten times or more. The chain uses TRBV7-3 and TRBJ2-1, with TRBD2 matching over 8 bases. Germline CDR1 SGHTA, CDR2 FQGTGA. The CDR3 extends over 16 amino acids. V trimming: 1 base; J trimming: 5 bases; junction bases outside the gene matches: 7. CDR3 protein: CASSLMGSGAHNEQFF. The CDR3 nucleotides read TGTGCCAGCAGCTTAATGGGTAGCGGGGCGCACAATGAGCAGTTCTTC.

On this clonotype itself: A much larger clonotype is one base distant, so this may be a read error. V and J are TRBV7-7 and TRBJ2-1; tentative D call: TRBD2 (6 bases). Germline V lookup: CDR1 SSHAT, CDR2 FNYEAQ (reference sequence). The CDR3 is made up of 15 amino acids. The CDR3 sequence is CASGSSVASYNEQFF. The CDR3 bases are TGTGCTAGCGGCAGTAGCGTGGCCTCCTACAATGAGCAGTTCTTC.

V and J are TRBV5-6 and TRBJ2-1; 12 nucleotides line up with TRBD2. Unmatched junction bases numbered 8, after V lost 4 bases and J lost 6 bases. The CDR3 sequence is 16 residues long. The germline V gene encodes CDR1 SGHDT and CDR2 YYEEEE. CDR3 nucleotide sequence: TGTGCCAGCAGCATCACCGGGACTAGCGGGTTCAATGAGCAGTTCTTC. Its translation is CASSITGTSGFNEQFF.

The CDR3 coding sequence is TGTGCCAGCAGTCACACAGCGGTAGCTTCCTACAATGAGCAGTTCTTC. This codes for CASSHTAVASYNEQFF. The chain has TRBV6-2 or TRBV6-3 and TRBJ2-1; possible D gene TRBD2, 5 bases. Germline V lookup: CDR1 MNHEY, CDR2 SVGEGT. The V gene lost 5 bases and the J gene lost 1 base, with 15 bases spanning the gap. This CDR3 has 16 residues.

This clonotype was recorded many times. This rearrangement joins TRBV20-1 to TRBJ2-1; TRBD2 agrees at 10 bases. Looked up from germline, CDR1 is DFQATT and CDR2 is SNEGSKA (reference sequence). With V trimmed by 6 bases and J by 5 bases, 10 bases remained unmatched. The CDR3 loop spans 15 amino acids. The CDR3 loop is CSAPTTSGNHNEQFF. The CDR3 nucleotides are TGCAGTGCGCCAACTACTAGCGGGAATCACAATGAGCAGTTCTTC.

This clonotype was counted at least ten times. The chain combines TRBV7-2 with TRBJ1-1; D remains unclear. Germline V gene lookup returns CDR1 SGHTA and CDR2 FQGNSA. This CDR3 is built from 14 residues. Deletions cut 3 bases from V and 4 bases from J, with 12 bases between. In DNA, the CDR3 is TGTGCCAGCAGCTTCAAGGTCACGGGCACTGAAGCTTTCTTT. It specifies CASSFKVTGTEAFF.

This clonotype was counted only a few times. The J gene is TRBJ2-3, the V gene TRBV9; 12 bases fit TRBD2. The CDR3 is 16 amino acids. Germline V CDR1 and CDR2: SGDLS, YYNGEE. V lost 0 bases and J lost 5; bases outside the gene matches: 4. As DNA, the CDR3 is TGTGCCAGCAGCGTAGGACTAGCGGGGGACTTAGATACGCAGTATTTT. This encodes CASSVGLAGDLDTQYF.

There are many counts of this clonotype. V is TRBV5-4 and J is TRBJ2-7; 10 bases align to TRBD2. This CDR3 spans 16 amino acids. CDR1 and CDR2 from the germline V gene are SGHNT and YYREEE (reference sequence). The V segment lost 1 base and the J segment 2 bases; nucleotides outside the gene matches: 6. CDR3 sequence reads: CASSLSSGSSAYEQYF. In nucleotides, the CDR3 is TGTGCCAGCAGCTTGTCTAGCGGGAGCTCCGCCTACGAGCAGTACTTC.

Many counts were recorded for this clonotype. The CDR3 sequence is CASSERGLSGANVLTF. For the CDR3, the DNA is TGTGCCAGCAGTGAAAGGGGGCTGTCTGGGGCCAACGTCCTGACTTTC. The chain joins TRBV2 to TRBJ2-6; 7 bases match TRBD1. The ends lost 2 bases at V and 1 base at J; junction bases unmatched: 2. Germline V gives CDR1 SNHLY, CDR2 FYNNEI. This CDR3 contains 16 residues. Complete variable domain (other parts from reference TRBV2 and TRBJ2-6): EPEVTQTPSHQVTQMGQEVILRCVPISNHLYFYWYRQILGQKVEFLVSFYNNEISEKSEIFDDQFSVERPDGSNFTLKIRSTKLEDSAMYFCASSERGLSGANVLTFGAGSRLTVL.

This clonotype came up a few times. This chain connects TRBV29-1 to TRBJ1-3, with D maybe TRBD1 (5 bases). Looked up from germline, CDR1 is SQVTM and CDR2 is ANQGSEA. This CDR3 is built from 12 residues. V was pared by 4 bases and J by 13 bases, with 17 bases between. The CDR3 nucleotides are TGCAGCGTTGCTAGCGGGGGGGATATAATATATTTT. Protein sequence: CSVASGGDIIYF.

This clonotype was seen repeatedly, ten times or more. This CDR3 is CASSLRAQGGGELFF. In DNA, the CDR3 is TGTGCCAGCAGTTTAAGGGCACAGGGTGGCGGGGAGCTGTTTTTT. The chain has TRBV28 and TRBJ2-2; D is perhaps TRBD1 (6 bases). The CDR3 has 15 residues. Germline CDR1 reads MDHEN; CDR2 reads SYDVKM. Trimming took 2 bases from V and 7 from J, leaving 14 bases between them.

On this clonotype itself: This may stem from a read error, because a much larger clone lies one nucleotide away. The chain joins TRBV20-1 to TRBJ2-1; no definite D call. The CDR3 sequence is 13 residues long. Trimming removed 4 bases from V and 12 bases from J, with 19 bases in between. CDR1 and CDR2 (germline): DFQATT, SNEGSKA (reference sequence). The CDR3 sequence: CSATDPSLGGQFF. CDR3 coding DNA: TGCAGTGCTACCGACCCCTCGTTGGGTGGGCAGTTCTTC.

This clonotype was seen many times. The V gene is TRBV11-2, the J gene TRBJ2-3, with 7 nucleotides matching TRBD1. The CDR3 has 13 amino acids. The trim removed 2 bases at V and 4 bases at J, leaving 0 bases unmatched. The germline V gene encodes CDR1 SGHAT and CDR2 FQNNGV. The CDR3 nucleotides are TGTGCCAGCAGCTTACAGGGGGCAGATACGCAGTATTTT. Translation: CASSLQGADTQYF.

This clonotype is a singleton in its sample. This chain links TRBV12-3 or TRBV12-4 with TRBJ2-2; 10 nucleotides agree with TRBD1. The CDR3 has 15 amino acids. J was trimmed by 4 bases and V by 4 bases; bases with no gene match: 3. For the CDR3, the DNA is TGTGCCAGCAGTTCTCGGACAGGGGGCACCGGGGAGCTGTTTTTT. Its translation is CASSSRTGGTGELFF.

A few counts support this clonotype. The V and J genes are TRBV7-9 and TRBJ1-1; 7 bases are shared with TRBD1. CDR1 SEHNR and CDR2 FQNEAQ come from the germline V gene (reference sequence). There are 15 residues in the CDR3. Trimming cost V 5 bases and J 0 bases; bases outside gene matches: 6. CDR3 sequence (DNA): TGTGCCAGCAGCGCCCGACAGGGAATGAACACTGAAGCTTTCTTT. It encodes CASSARQGMNTEAFF.

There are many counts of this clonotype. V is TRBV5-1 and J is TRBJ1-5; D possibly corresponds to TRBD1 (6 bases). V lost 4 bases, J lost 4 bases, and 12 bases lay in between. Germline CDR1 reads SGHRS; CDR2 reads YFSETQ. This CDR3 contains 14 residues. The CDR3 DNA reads TGCGCCAGCAGCCCAACAGGGCTGAATCAGCCCCAGCATTTT. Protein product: CASSPTGLNQPQHF.

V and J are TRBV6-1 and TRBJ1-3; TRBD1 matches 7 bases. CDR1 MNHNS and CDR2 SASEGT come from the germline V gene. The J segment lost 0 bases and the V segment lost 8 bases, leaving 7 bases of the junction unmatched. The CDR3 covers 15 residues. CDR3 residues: CASEGQLSSGNTIYF. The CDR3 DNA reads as TGTGCCAGCGAGGGACAGTTAAGCTCTGGAAACACCATATATTTT.

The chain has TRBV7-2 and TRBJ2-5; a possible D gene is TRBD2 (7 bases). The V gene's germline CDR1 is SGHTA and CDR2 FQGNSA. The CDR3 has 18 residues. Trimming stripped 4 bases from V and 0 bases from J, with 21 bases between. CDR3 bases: TGTGCCAGCAGCTCAAGAGGGGGGAGGGGGGGCTACCAAGAGACCCAGTACTTC. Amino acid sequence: CASSSRGGRGGYQETQYF.

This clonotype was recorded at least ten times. The CDR3 is CASAKGTAYGYTF. Written as DNA, the CDR3 is TGTGCCAGCGCGAAGGGGACAGCCTATGGCTACACCTTC. The V and J genes are TRBV3-1 and TRBJ1-2, with 7 bases lining up with TRBD1. J lost 4 bases, V lost 8 bases, and 7 bases had no gene match. CDR3 length equals 13 residues. Germline values: CDR1 LGHDT, CDR2 YNNKEL (reference sequence).

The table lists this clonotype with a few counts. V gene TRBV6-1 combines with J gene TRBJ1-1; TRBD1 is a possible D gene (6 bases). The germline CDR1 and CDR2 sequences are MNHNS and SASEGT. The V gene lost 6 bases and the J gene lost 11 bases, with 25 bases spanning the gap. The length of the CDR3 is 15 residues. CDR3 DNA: TGTGCCAGCAGCCACGACAGGCGTCGGAGGTTGGGGGCTTTCTTT. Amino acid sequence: CASSHDRRRRLGAFF.

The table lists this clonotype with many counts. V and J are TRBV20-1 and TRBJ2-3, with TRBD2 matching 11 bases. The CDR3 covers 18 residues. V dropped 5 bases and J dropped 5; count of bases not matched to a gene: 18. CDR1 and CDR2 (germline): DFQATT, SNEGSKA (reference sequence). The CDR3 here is CSADDPVLLAGGLDTQYF. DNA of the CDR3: TGCAGTGCTGACGACCCCGTTCTTCTAGCGGGAGGTCTAGATACGCAGTATTTT.

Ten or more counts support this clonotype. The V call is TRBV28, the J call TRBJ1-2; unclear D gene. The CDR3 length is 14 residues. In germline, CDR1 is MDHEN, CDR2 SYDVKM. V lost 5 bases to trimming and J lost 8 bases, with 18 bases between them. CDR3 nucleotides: TGTGCCAGCAGTCCCCTGGAAGGGCTCCACGGCTACACCTTC. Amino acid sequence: CASSPLEGLHGYTF.

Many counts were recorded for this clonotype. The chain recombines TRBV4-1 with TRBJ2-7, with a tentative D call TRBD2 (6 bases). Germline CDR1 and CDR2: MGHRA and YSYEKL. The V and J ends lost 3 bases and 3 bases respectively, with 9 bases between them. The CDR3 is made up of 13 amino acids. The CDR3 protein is CASSHGSFYEQYF. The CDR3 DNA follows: TGCGCCAGCAGCCACGGGAGTTTCTACGAGCAGTACTTC.

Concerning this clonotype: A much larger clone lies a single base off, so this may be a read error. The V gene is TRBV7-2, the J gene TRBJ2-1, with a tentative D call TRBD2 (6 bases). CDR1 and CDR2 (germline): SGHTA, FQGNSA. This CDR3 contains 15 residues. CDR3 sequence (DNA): TGTGCCAGCAGCAACCGGGACTTCTCCTACAATGAGCGGTTCTTC. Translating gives CASSNRDFSYNERFF.

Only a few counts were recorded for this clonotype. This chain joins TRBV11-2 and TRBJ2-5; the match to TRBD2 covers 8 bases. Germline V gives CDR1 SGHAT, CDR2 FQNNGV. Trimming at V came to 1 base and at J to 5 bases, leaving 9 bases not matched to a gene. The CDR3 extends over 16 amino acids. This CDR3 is CASSLVGRGARETQYF. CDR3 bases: TGTGCCAGCAGCTTAGTGGGGCGGGGGGCGAGGGAGACCCAGTACTTC.